These T cell receptor beta chains were read from a single sample in a study of cytomegalovirus exposure and HLA in healthy donors. The protocol was immunoSEQ multiplex PCR, while the TCRdb copy is restricted to in-frame clones and leaves out a portion. In the table there are about 120,000 clones, less than 80% of which are singletons. The source material was PBMCs. These receptors were collected from a woman between 45 and 65 years old in good health and CMV-seropositive. CDR3s include the opening cysteine and the closing phenylalanine or tryptophan. The D gene is left open where the match is weak. Not all rows give a size; the values are once, few, many and, for expanded clones, a class.

v_call,clone_size,j_call,d_call,cdr3_aa,cdr3_nt
TRBV29-1,-,TRBJ1-3,-,CSVDSGITGNTIYF,TGCAGCGTTGACTCGGGGATTACCGGAAACACCATATATTTT
TRBV7-3,-,TRBJ2-1,TRBD2,CASSPELAGGTYNEQFF,TGTGCCAGCAGCCCCGAACTAGCGGGAGGTACCTACAATGAGCAGTTCTTC
TRBV13,-,TRBJ2-2,-,CASPPRRRGTGELFF,TGTGCCAGCCCCCCACGGCGGAGAGGGACCGGGGAGCTGTTTTTT
TRBV30,-,TRBJ1-3,-,CAWSKRERGPGNTIYF,TGTGCCTGGAGTAAGAGGGAGCGAGGGCCTGGAAACACCATATATTTT
TRBV7-2,-,TRBJ2-7,TRBD1,CASSSSVGQTYEQYF,TGTGCCAGCAGCTCTAGTGTGGGACAGACCTACGAGCAGTACTTC
TRBV29-1,once,TRBJ1-2,TRBD1,CSVAPLTGAGGYTF,TGCAGCGTGGCCCCGTTGACAGGGGCTGGGGGCTACACCTTC
TRBV6-5,-,TRBJ2-6,-,CASSYSQSGANVLTF,TGTGCCAGCAGTTACTCACAATCTGGGGCCAACGTCCTGACTTTC
TRBV4-3,-,TRBJ1-1,TRBD1,CASSQGPGQGSTEAFF,TGCGCCAGCAGCCAAGGTCCGGGACAGGGTAGCACTGAAGCTTTCTTT
TRBV7-2,-,TRBJ1-1,-,CASSPPGVGNTEAFF,TGTGCCAGCAGCCCGCCGGGGGTAGGGAACACTGAAGCTTTCTTT
TRBV10-2,-,TRBJ2-6,TRBD1,CASRETGDSGANVLTF,TGCGCCAGCAGGGAAACAGGGGATTCCGGGGCCAACGTCCTGACTTTC
TRBV30,-,TRBJ1-2,-,CAWIGIGGETF,TGTGCCTGGATAGGTATAGGGGGAGAAACCTTC
TRBV5-1,-,TRBJ2-7,TRBD1,CASSLGDGRGYEQYF,TGCGCCAGCAGCTTGGGAGACGGCAGGGGGTACGAGCAGTACTTC
TRBV19,-,TRBJ1-5,TRBD1,CASSAPLGQGWNQPQHF,TGTGCCAGTAGTGCCCCCTTGGGACAGGGGTGGAATCAGCCCCAGCATTTT
TRBV5-4,-,TRBJ1-2,-,CASSLAGFNYGYTF,TGTGCCAGCAGCTTGGCAGGGTTTAACTATGGCTACACCTTC
TRBV5-5,-,TRBJ1-6,-,CASNFLDRPLAALHF,TGTGCCAGCAACTTCCTCGACAGACCTCTTGCAGCCCTCCACTTT
TRBV5-1,few,TRBJ1-5,TRBD1,CASSPGTGDQPQHF,TGCGCCAGCAGCCCCGGGACAGGGGACCAGCCCCAGCATTTT
TRBV25-1,-,TRBJ2-7,-,CASSGVPGAQGAYEQYF,TGTGCCAGCAGTGGGGTCCCAGGGGCCCAAGGGGCCTACGAGCAGTACTTC